Each of the 29 T cell receptor beta chains below was sequenced from the same sample in a study of persistence of HIV-infected CD4 T cells (dated by TCRdb to the early 2020s). Their antigens are not known. TCRbeta repertoires were sequenced from genomic DNA with the immunoSEQ hsTCRB assay version 4 in survey mode. TCRdb re-hosts the immuneACCESS table, in-frame sequences only. Its copies lack some clones; in the studies checked, an unresolved V gene accounts for under half of them, and the cause for the rest is not known. For this sample the table gives 50,000 or so clones, of which around 75% were detected only once. The top ten hold less than 3% of the sample. The sample's treatment or condition label, decoded: suppressive antiretroviral therapy. Lysates of CMV-infected fibroblasts at around 10 ug/mL were used to stimulate the cells. Nonresponding CD40L-negative CD69-negative CD45RO-high memory CD4+ T cells were sorted as memory populations depleted of antigen-responding cells.

The sequences come from CD4+ T cells sorted from PBMCs after roughly 20-hour stimulation, collected from a patient who received antiretroviral therapy. The cell subset or site label for this specimen denotes: CD40L-CD69- CD45RO-high memory CD4 T cells not responding to CMV lysate. These receptor sequences come from an adult man with HIV who was CMV-seropositive.

This clone was recorded only once. This sequence joins TRBV4-2 and TRBJ2-7, with unresolved D. Germline V gene lookup returns CDR1 LGHNA and CDR2 YNFKEQ. Trimming shortened V by 0 bases and J by 2 bases, and 11 bases separated the two germline ends. This CDR3 contains 15 residues. The CDR3 protein is CASSQDFYGTYEQYF. CDR3 DNA: TGTGCCAGCAGCCAAGATTTCTATGGAACCTACGAGCAGTACTTC.

The chain uses TRBV7-3 and TRBJ2-1; the D gene is possibly TRBD2 (6 bases). The CDR3 runs 13 residues. Trimming stripped 5 bases from V and 8 bases from J, with 13 bases between. Per the germline V gene, CDR1 is SGHTA and CDR2 is FQGTGA. The CDR3 sequence: CASSMTRGHEQFF. CDR3 nucleotides: TGTGCCAGCAGCATGACTAGGGGACATGAGCAGTTCTTC.

The CDR3 loop is CASSLGRTGNTIYF. The CDR3 nucleotides are TGTGCCAGCTCACTGGGACGTACTGGAAACACCATATATTTT. V gene TRBV18 combines with J gene TRBJ1-3; weak D call: TRBD1 (5 bases). The CDR3 is 14 amino acids. The germline gives CDR1 KGHSH, CDR2 LQKENI. Between the trimmed V and J ends, which lost 4 bases and 2 bases, there was a span of 9 bases.

V gene TRBV25-1 combines with J gene TRBJ2-1, with D tentatively TRBD2 (5 bases). The V end was cut by 8 bases, the J end by 10 bases, with 15 bases between. CDR1 MGHDK and CDR2 SYGVNS come from the germline V gene. The CDR3 runs 12 residues. This CDR3 is CASGSTHGEQFF. In nucleotides, the CDR3 is TGTGCCAGCGGGAGCACCCACGGAGAGCAGTTCTTC.

This rearrangement joins TRBV7-2 to TRBJ1-2; possible D gene TRBD1, 5 bases. Germline V gives CDR1 SGHTA, CDR2 FQGNSA. The CDR3 spans 15 residues. V lost 5 bases to trimming and J lost 7 bases, with 20 bases between them. Written as DNA, the CDR3 is TGTGCCAGCAGCCCCTTTGCAGCAGGGTCGCTTGGCTACACCTTC. Its translation is CASSPFAAGSLGYTF.

The chain links TRBV3-1 (or the pseudogene TRBV3-2) to TRBJ1-4, with D possibly TRBD1 on 5 matching bases. Germline-derived CDR1 and CDR2 are LGHDT and YNNKEL (reference sequence). V was clipped by 1 base and J by 9 bases, with 12 bases between them. The CDR3 totals 14 residues. CDR3: CASSQAEGAKKLFF. The DNA for the CDR3 is TGTGCCAGCAGCCAAGCCGAAGGGGCAAAAAAACTGTTTTTT.

The chain links TRBV11-2 to TRBJ1-5, with TRBD1 identical over 8 bases. V gave up 3 bases and J gave up 0 bases; unmatched junction bases: 10. The CDR3 totals 18 residues. The V gene's germline CDR1 is SGHAT and CDR2 FQNNGV. Here the CDR3 DNA reads TGTGCCAGCAGCTTCACCGGGACAGGAACCTATAGCAATCAGCCCCAGCATTTT. This gives the protein CASSFTGTGTYSNQPQHF. Full variable domain (remainder filled in from reference TRBV11-2 and TRBJ1-5): EAGVAQSPRYKIIEKRQSVAFWCNPISGHATLYWYQQILGQGPKLLIQFQNNGVVDDSQLPKDRFSAERLKGVDSTLKIQPAKLEDSAVYLCASSFTGTGTYSNQPQHFGDGTRLSIL.

V usage is TRBV10-1 and J usage is TRBJ2-1; the D gene is possibly TRBD2 (6 bases). Germline loops: CDR1 WNHNN, CDR2 SYGVQD (reference sequence). V was clipped by 7 bases and J by 9 bases, with 22 bases between them. The CDR3 loop spans 15 amino acids. CDR3 amino acids: CASTGAGSVWSEQFF. The DNA of the CDR3 is TGCGCCAGCACCGGGGCGGGGAGCGTCTGGAGTGAGCAGTTCTTC.

This clone is deemed medium-sized (0.01 to 0.1%). The rearrangement uses TRBV3-1 (or the pseudogene TRBV3-2) and TRBJ2-5; D uncertain. This CDR3 has 13 residues. Germline CDR1 is LGHDT and CDR2 is YNNKEL (reference sequence). Trimming removed 1 base from V and 5 bases from J, with 8 bases in between. The CDR3: CASSQVDGETQYF. CDR3 DNA: TGTGCCAGCAGCCAAGTGGACGGGGAGACCCAGTACTTC.

CDR3 amino acids: CASRGWAPNTEAFF. In nucleotides, the CDR3 is TGTGCCAGCAGGGGTTGGGCGCCTAACACTGAAGCTTTCTTT. This chain uses TRBV6-5 with TRBJ1-1; D gene uncertain. Germline V gene sequence: CDR1 MNHEY, CDR2 SVGAGI. This CDR3 comprises 14 residues. V lost 6 bases, J lost 2 bases, and 13 bases lay in between.

The chain links TRBV29-1 to TRBJ1-2; the D gene is possibly TRBD1 (6 bases). Germline V lookup: CDR1 SQVTM, CDR2 ANQGSEA. This CDR3 region has 12 residues. Deletions cut 0 bases from V and 7 bases from J, with 9 bases between. The CDR3 is CSVEDPGAGYTF. CDR3 bases: TGCAGCGTTGAAGATCCAGGGGCTGGCTACACCTTC.

This CDR3 reads CASSTGLWVNEKLFF. The CDR3 region has the DNA TGTGCCAGCAGTACCGGGCTGTGGGTTAATGAAAAACTGTTTTTT. The rearrangement joins TRBV6-5 to TRBJ1-4; D remains unclear. Germline V gene sequence: CDR1 MNHEY, CDR2 SVGAGI. The V end lost 5 bases, the J end lost 4 bases, and 14 bases lay between the germline ends. CDR3 size: 15 residues.

V is TRBV6-4 and J is TRBJ2-2, with a possible D match to TRBD2 (5 bases). The CDR3 is 14 residues long. Deletions cut 6 bases from V and 1 base from J, with 9 bases between. Germline V gene data show CDR1 as MRHNA and CDR2 as SNTAGT. The DNA for the CDR3 is TGTGCCAGCAGCAGGACTCAGAACACCGGGGAGCTGTTTTTT. This encodes CASSRTQNTGELFF.

The genes are TRBV5-1 and TRBJ2-1, with D perhaps TRBD1 (6 bases). CDR1 and CDR2 from the germline V gene are SGHRS and YFSETQ. This CDR3 is built from 16 residues. Trimming left V 2 bases short and J 6 bases short, with 18 bases between. The CDR3 loop reads CASSLIGGLGGNEQFF. CDR3 DNA: TGCGCCAGCAGCTTAATCGGTGGGCTAGGGGGCAATGAGCAGTTCTTC.

The CDR3 here is CASSKLVSYEQYF. CDR3 DNA: TGTGCCAGCAGTAAACTAGTGTCCTACGAGCAGTACTTC. This chain joins TRBV6-5 and TRBJ2-7; a weak D match, TRBD2 (5 bases). This CDR3 has 13 amino acids. Germline V gene data show CDR1 as MNHEY and CDR2 as SVGAGI. V lost 5 bases, J lost 1 base, and 9 bases lay in between.

The rearrangement links TRBV19 to TRBJ2-6; the D gene could be TRBD1 or TRBD2 (5 bases each). Germline-derived CDR1 and CDR2 are LNHDA and SQIVND (reference sequence). V was shortened by 10 bases and J by 0 bases, with 16 bases between the two germline ends. The CDR3 runs 16 residues. CDR3 nucleotides: TGTGCCACACGAGGGACGGCTTACTCTGGGGCCAACGTCCTGACTTTC. It yields the protein CATRGTAYSGANVLTF.

The rearrangement uses TRBV3-1 (or the pseudogene TRBV3-2) and TRBJ1-2, with no clear D. V was trimmed by 4 bases and J by 7 bases, leaving 13 bases between them. This CDR3 contains 13 residues. Germline values: CDR1 LGHDT, CDR2 YNNKEL (reference sequence). The CDR3 loop reads CASSLGPGAGYTF. In nucleotides, the CDR3 is TGTGCCAGCAGCCTCGGACCCGGAGCTGGCTACACCTTC.

This clone ranks as medium-sized. The V and J genes are TRBV6-2 or TRBV6-3 and TRBJ1-2, with 8 bases fitting TRBD1. The length of the CDR3 is 13 residues. Germline CDR1 MNHEY, CDR2 SVGEGT. V was clipped by 4 bases and J by 8 bases; unmatched bases: 6. The CDR3 here is CASSFRQGNGYTF. CDR3 in DNA: TGTGCCAGCAGTTTCCGACAGGGGAACGGCTACACCTTC.

This clone is medium-sized within its sample. V gene TRBV7-2 combines with J gene TRBJ1-2; unclear D gene. CDR3 length: 14 amino acids. V lost 4 bases and J lost 2, with 11 bases in between. The germline V gene has CDR1 SGHTA and CDR2 FQGNSA. CDR3 protein: CASSYDSNNYGYTF. In DNA, the CDR3 is TGTGCCAGCAGCTACGATTCGAACAACTATGGCTACACCTTC. Complete variable domain (other parts from reference TRBV7-2 and TRBJ1-2): GAGVSQSPSNKVTEKGKDVELRCDPISGHTALYWYRQSLGQGLEFLIYFQGNSAPDKSGLPSDRFSAERTGGSVSTLTIQRTQQEDSAVYLCASSYDSNNYGYTFGSGTRLTVV.

This clone is medium-sized by share. The CDR3 sequence is CATSRDSGKGQPQHF. The CDR3 DNA reads as TGTGCCACCAGCAGAGATTCGGGTAAAGGACAGCCCCAGCATTTT. The genes are TRBV15 and TRBJ1-5; D not resolved. The CDR3 is made up of 15 amino acids. CDR1 is LNHNV, CDR2 YYDKDF, per germline (reference sequence). Between the trimmed V and J ends, which lost 0 bases and 7 bases, there was a span of 13 bases.

The J gene is TRBJ2-3, the V gene TRBV4-3, with TRBD2 as a possible D gene (6 bases). Germline lookup yields CDR1 LGHNA and CDR2 YSLEER. V was shortened by 4 bases and J by 2 bases, with 13 bases between the two germline ends. The CDR3 is 15 amino acids. The CDR3 loop reads CASSPEAGFTDTQYF. The CDR3 DNA follows: TGCGCCAGCAGCCCCGAGGCGGGGTTCACAGATACGCAGTATTTT.

This clone has only a few counts. The rearrangement uses TRBV18 and TRBJ1-5; no firm D call. The CDR3 covers 14 residues. CDR1 and CDR2 from the germline V gene are KGHSH and LQKENI. V was trimmed by 2 bases and J by 7 bases, leaving 12 bases between them. The CDR3 DNA reads TGTGCCAGCTCACCAGACTACCCGGGGCAGCCCCAGCATTTT. This encodes CASSPDYPGQPQHF.

The chain is built from TRBV19 and TRBJ2-2; TRBD2 matches at 15 bases. Looked up from germline, CDR1 is LNHDA and CDR2 is SQIVND (reference sequence). The CDR3 is made up of 19 amino acids. The J segment lost 4 bases and the V segment lost 4 bases, leaving 10 bases of the junction unmatched. The CDR3 loop is CASSTGTSGGTRATGELFF. The CDR3 DNA follows: TGTGCCAGTAGTACCGGGACTAGCGGGGGGACCCGAGCCACCGGGGAGCTGTTTTTT.

This clone was counted only a few times. The chain is built from TRBV7-2 and TRBJ2-2, with D perhaps TRBD1 (5 bases). Between the trimmed V and J ends, which lost 2 bases and 2 bases, there was a span of 12 bases. This CDR3 is built from 16 residues. Germline CDR1 SGHTA, CDR2 FQGNSA. As DNA, the CDR3 is TGTGCCAGCAGCTTAACAGGAAAAGTTAACACCGGGGAGCTGTTTTTT. Protein: CASSLTGKVNTGELFF.

This clone was recorded only once. The V and J genes are TRBV19 and TRBJ2-7, with D tentatively TRBD2 (5 bases). CDR3 length equals 14 residues. Germline V gene lookup returns CDR1 LNHDA and CDR2 SQIVND (reference sequence). Trimming left V 5 bases short and J 2 bases short, with 13 bases between. CDR3 bases: TGTGCCAGTAGTGGGTGGACTCCCCCCTACGAGCAGTACTTC. Translated: CASSGWTPPYEQYF.

The chain uses TRBV4-3 and TRBJ1-1; 9 bases line up with TRBD1. The ends lost 1 base at V and 0 bases at J; junction bases unmatched: 3. Germline V gene lookup returns CDR1 LGHNA and CDR2 YSLEER. The CDR3 runs 16 residues. CDR3 bases: TGCGCCAGCAGCCAAGGGGACAGGGACTTGAACACTGAAGCTTTCTTT. Amino acids: CASSQGDRDLNTEAFF.

The chain employs TRBV6-6 and TRBJ2-1, with D uncertain. The germline V gene has CDR1 MNHNY and CDR2 SVGAGI (reference sequence). The CDR3 is 13 residues long. Trimming pared 7 bases from V and 8 bases from J, leaving 15 bases between. The CDR3 protein is CASTRRSPDEQFF. CDR3 nucleotides: TGTGCCAGCACCCGACGGTCTCCGGATGAGCAGTTCTTC.

The V gene is TRBV7-2, the J gene TRBJ2-7; a possible D gene is TRBD1 (5 bases). The length of the CDR3 is 14 residues. The germline V and J ends were trimmed by 3 bases and 6 bases, with 15 bases remaining between them. The germline V gene encodes CDR1 SGHTA and CDR2 FQGNSA. The CDR3 region is CASSFGSGLAEQYF. In nucleotides, the CDR3 is TGTGCCAGCAGCTTCGGGTCAGGGCTTGCCGAGCAGTACTTC.

V and J are TRBV28 and TRBJ2-7, with D perhaps being TRBD1 or TRBD2 (5 bases each). This CDR3 is built from 15 residues. Germline V gene lookup returns CDR1 MDHEN and CDR2 SYDVKM. Between the trimmed V and J ends, which lost 6 bases and 3 bases, there was a span of 18 bases. CDR3 DNA: TGTGCCAGCAGACGACTAAGGGACCCACTCTACGAGCAGTACTTC. Protein: CASRRLRDPLYEQYF.